The source of this T cell receptor (beta chain) is a study of CD8+ T cells in alopecia areata. It was cDNA, reverse transcribed from extracted RNA, that served as the sequencing template. TCRdb's copy holds only in-frame clones and misses some; the assay was immunoSEQ multiplex PCR. Among 180,000 or so clones listed, roughly 46% were seen once. Treatment reported: oral pan-JAK inhibitor, 5-10 mg twice daily. A FACSAria was used to sort CD4+ and CD8+ T cells. These cells came from PBMCs. V lost 3 bases and J lost 3, with 8 bases in between. This CDR3 region has 12 residues. The V gene's germline CDR1 is GTSNPN and CDR2 SVGIG (reference sequence).

This TCR was sampled from a human donor with alopecia areata. The sequenced sample was CD8+ T cells sorted from blood, obtained at week 52, from a patient treated with tofacitinib. The rearrangement uses TRBV30 and TRBJ1-2; a possible D gene is TRBD1 (6 bases). The CDR3 nucleotides are TGTGCCTGGAGGGGGGCGGACTATGGCTACACCTTC. It encodes CAWRGADYGYTF.